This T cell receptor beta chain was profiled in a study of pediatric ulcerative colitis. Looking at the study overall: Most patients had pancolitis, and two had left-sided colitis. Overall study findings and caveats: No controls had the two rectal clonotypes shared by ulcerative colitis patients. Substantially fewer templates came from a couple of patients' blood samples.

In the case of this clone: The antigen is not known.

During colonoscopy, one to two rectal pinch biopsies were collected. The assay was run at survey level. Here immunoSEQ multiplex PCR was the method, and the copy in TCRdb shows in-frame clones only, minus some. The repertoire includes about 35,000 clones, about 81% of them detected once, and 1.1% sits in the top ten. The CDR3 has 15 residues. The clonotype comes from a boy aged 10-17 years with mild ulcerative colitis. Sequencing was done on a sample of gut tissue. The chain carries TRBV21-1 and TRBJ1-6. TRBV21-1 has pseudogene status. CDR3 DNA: TGTGCGCGTCCGGGGCCCTCCTCCTATAATTCACCCCTCCACTTT. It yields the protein CARPGPSSYNSPLHF.